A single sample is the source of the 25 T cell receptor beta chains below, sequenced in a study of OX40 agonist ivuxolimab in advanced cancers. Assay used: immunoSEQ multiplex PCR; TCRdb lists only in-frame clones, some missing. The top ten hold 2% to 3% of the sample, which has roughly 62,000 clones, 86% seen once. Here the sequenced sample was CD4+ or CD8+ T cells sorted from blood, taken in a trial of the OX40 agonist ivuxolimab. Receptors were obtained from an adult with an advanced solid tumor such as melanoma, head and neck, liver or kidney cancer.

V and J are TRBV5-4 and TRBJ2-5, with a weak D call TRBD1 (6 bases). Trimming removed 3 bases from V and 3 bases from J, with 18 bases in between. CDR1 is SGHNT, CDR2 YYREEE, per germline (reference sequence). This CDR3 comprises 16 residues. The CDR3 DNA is TGTGCCAGCAGCTCACCGGGGACAATCGAAAAAGAGACCCAGTACTTC. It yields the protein CASSSPGTIEKETQYF.

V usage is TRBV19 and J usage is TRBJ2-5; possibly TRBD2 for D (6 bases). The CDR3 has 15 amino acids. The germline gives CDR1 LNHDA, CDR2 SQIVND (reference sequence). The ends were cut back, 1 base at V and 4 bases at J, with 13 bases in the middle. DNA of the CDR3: TGTGCCAGTAGTATAGTTTCCGGGGGAGGAGAGACCCAGTACTTC. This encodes CASSIVSGGGETQYF.

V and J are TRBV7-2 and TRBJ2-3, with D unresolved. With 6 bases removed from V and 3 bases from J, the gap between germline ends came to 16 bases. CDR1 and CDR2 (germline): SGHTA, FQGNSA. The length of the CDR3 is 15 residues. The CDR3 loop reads CASSQQKSRTDTQYF. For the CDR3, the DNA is TGTGCCAGCAGTCAACAGAAATCTCGGACAGATACGCAGTATTTT.

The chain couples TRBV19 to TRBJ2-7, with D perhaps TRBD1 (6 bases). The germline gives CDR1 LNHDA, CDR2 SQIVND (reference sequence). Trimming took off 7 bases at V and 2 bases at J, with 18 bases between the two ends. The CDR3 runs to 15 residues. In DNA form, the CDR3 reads TGTGCCAGTAAGCCGGGTTGGGGGCAGACCTACGAGCAGTACTTC. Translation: CASKPGWGQTYEQYF.

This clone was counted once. CDR3 in amino acids: CASSSAQADEQYF. The DNA of the CDR3 is TGCGCCAGCAGCTCCGCCCAGGCCGACGAGCAGTACTTC. The chain couples TRBV5-1 to TRBJ2-7; D unresolved. V was cut by 3 bases and J by 5 bases, with 12 bases left in between. The CDR3 is 13 residues long. Germline V gene data show CDR1 as SGHRS and CDR2 as YFSETQ.

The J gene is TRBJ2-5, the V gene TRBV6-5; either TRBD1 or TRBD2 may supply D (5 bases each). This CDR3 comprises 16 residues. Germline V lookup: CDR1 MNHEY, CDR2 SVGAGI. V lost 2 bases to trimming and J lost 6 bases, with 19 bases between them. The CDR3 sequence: CASSYNPPLGRKTQYF. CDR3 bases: TGTGCCAGCAGTTACAATCCACCCCTGGGACGAAAGACCCAGTACTTC.

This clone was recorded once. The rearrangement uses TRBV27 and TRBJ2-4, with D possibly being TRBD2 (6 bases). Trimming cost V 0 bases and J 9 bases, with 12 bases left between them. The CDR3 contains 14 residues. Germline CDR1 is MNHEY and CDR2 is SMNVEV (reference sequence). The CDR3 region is CASSLSEGLGIQYF. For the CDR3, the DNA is TGTGCCAGCAGTTTATCGGAGGGGTTGGGCATTCAGTACTTC.

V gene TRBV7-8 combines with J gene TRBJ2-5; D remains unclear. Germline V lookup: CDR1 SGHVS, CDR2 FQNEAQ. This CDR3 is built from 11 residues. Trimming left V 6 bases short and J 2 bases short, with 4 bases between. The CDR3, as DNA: TGTGCCAGCAGGGGTCAAGAGACCCAGTACTTC. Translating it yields CASRGQETQYF. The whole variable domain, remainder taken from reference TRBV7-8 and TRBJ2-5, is GAGVSQSPRYKVAKRGQDVALRCDPISGHVSLFWYQQALGQGPEFLTYFQNEAQLDKSGLPSDRFFAERPEGSVSTLKIQRTQQEDSAVYLCASRGQETQYFGPGTRLLVL.

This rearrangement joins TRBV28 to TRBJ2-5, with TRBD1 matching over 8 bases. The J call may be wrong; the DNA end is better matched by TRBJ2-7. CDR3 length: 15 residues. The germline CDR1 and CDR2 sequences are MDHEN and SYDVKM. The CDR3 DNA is TGTGCCAGCAGCCCGGCTACAGGGGGCTCCTACGAGCAGTACTTC. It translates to CASSPATGGSYEQYF.

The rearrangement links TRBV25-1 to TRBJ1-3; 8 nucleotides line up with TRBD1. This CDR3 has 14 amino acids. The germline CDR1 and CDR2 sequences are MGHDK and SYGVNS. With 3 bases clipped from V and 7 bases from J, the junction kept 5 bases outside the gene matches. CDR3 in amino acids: CASSETGVGNTIYF. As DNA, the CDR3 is TGTGCCAGCAGTGAGACAGGGGTAGGGAACACCATATATTTT.

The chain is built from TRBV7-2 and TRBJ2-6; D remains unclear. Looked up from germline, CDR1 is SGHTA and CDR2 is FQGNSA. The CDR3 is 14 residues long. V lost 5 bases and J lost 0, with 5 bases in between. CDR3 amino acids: CASSLNSGANVLTF. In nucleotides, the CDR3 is TGTGCCAGCAGCCTTAACTCTGGGGCCAACGTCCTGACTTTC.

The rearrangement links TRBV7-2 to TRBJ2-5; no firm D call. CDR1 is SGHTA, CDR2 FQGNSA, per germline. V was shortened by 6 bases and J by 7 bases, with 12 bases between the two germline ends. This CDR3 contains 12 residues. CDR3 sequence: CASSSYVGTQYF. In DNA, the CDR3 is TGTGCCAGCAGTTCTTACGTGGGGACCCAGTACTTC.

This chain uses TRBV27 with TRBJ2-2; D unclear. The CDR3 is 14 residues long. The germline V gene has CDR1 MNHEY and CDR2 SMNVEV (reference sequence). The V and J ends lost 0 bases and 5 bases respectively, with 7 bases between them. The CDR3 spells CASSLSKATGELFF. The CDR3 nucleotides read TGTGCCAGCAGTTTATCGAAGGCGACCGGGGAGCTGTTTTTT.

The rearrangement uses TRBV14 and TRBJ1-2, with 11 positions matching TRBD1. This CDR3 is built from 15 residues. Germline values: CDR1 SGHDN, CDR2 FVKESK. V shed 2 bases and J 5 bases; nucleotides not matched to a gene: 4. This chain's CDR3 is CASSQWTGGGYGYTF. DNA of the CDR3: TGTGCCAGCAGCCAATGGACAGGGGGCGGATATGGCTACACCTTC.

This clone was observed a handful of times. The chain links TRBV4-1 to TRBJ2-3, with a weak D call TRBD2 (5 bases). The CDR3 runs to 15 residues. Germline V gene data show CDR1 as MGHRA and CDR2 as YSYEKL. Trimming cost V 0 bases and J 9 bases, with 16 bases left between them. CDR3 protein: CASSQEAAEEGTQYF. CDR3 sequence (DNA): TGCGCCAGCAGCCAAGAGGCGGCGGAGGAAGGCACGCAGTATTTT.

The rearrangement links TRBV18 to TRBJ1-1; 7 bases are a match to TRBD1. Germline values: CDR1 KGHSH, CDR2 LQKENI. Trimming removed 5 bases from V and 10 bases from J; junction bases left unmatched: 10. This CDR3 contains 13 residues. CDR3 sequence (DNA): TGTGCCAGCTCATTACCAGGGGGGCGCGGAGCTTTCTTT. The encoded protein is CASSLPGGRGAFF.

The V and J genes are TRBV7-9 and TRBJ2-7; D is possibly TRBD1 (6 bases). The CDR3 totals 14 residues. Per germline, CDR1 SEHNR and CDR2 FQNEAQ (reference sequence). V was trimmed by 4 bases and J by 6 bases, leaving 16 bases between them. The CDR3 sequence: CASSWGQQVGEQYF. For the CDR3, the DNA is TGTGCCAGCAGCTGGGGACAACAAGTTGGCGAGCAGTACTTC.

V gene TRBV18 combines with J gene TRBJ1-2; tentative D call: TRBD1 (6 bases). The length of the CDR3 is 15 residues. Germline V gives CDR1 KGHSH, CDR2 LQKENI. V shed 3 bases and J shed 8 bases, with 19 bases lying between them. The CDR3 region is CASSPNLDSRGGYTF. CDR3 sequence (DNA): TGTGCCAGCTCACCCAATCTGGACAGCCGTGGGGGCTACACCTTC.

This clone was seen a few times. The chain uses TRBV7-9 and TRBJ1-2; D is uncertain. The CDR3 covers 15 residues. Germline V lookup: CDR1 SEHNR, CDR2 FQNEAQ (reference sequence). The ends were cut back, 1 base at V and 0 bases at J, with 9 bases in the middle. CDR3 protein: CASSLEGRANYGYTF. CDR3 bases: TGTGCCAGCAGCTTAGAGGGAAGAGCTAACTATGGCTACACCTTC.

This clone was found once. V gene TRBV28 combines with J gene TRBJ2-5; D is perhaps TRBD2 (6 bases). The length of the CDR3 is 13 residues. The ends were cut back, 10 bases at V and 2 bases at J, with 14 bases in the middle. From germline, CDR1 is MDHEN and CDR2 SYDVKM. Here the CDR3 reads CATYSGVQETQYF. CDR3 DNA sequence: TGTGCCACCTATAGCGGCGTTCAAGAGACCCAGTACTTC.

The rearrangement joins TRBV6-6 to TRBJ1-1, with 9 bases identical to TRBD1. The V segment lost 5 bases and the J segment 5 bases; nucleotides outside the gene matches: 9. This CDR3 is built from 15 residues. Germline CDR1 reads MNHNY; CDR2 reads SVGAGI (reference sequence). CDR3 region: CASSAPDRGGTEAFF. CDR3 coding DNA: TGTGCCAGCAGTGCCCCGGACAGGGGCGGGACTGAAGCTTTCTTT.

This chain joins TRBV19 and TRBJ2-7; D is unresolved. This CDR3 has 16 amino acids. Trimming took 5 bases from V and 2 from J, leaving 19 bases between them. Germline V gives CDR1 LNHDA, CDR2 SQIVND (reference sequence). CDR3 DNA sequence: TGTGCCAGTAGTGGCTCCGGTCTAGTCGGCCCCTACGAGCAGTACTTC. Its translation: CASSGSGLVGPYEQYF. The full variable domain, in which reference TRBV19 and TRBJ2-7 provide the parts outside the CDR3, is DGGITQSPKYLFRKEGQNVTLSCEQNLNHDAMYWYRQDPGQGLRLIYYSQIVNDFQKGDIAEGYSVSREKKESFPLTVTSAQKNPTAFYLCASSGSGLVGPYEQYFGPGTRLTVT.

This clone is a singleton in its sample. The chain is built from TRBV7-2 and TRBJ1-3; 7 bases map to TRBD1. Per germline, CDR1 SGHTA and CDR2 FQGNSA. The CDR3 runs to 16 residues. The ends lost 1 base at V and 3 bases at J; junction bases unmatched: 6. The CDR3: CASSLDGTVGGNTIYF. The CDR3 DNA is TGTGCCAGCAGCTTAGACGGGACAGTTGGTGGAAACACCATATATTTT.

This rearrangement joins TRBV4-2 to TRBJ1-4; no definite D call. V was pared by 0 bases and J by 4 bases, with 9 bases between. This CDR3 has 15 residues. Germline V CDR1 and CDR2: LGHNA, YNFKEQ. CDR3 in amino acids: CASSQDRVHNEKLFF. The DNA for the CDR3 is TGTGCCAGCAGCCAAGATAGAGTCCATAATGAAAAACTGTTTTTT.

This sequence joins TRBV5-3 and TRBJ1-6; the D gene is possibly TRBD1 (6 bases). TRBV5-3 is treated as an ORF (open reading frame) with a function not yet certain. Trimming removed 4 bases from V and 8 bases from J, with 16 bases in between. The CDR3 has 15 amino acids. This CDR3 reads CARSPARGYHSPLHF. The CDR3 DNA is TGTGCCAGAAGCCCGGCCAGGGGATATCATTCACCCCTCCACTTT.